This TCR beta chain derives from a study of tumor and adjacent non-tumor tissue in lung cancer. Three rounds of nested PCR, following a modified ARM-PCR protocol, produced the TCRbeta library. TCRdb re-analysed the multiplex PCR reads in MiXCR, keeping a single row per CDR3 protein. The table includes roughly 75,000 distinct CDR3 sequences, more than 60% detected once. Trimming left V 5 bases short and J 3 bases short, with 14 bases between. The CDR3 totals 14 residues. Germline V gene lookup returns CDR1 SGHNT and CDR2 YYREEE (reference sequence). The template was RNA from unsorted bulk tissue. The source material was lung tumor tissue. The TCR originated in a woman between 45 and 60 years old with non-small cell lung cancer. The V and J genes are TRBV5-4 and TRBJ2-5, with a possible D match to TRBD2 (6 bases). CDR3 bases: TGTGCCAGCAGTTCCGCGGGGACTGAAGAGACCCAGTACTTC. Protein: CASSSAGTEETQYF.